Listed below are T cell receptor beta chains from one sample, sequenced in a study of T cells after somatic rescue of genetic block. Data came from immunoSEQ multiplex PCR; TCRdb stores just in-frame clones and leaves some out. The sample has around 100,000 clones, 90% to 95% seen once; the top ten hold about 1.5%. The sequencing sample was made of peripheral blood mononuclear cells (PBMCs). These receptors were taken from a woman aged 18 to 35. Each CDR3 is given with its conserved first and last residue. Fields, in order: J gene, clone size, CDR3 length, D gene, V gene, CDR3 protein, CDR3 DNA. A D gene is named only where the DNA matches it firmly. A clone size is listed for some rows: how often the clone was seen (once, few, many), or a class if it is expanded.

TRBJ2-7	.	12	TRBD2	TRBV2	CASRRGGYEQYF	TGTGCCAGCAGGCGCGGGGGCTACGAGCAGTACTTC
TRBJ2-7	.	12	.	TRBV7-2	CASSLGKGEQYF	TGTGCCAGCAGCTTAGGGAAGGGCGAGCAGTACTTC
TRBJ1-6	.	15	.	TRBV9	CASSVEGLDNSPLHF	TGTGCCAGCAGCGTAGAAGGGTTAGATAATTCACCCCTCCACTTT
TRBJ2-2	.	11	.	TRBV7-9	CASSPQGELFF	TGTGCCAGCAGCCCACAGGGGGAGCTGTTTTTT
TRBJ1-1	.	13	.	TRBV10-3	CAISVDGDTEAFF	TGTGCCATCAGTGTTGATGGAGACACTGAAGCTTTCTTT
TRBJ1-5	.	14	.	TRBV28	CASSFSTANQPQHF	TGTGCCAGCAGTTTTTCCACGGCCAATCAGCCCCAGCATTTT
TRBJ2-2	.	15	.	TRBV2	CASSPGGGLTGELFF	TGTGCCAGCAGTCCCGGAGGGGGGCTTACCGGGGAGCTGTTTTTT
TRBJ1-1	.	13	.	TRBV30	CAWRSRGDTEAFF	TGTGCCTGGAGATCTAGAGGGGACACTGAAGCTTTCTTT
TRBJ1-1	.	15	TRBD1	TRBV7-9	CASSLGDRDTTEAFF	TGTGCCAGCAGCTTAGGCGACAGGGATACAACTGAAGCTTTCTTT
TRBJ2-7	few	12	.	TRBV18	CASSPGGAGQYF	TGTGCCAGCTCACCGGGGGGCGCAGGGCAGTACTTC
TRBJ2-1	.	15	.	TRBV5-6	CASSLSSSPYNEQFF	TGTGCCAGCAGCTTGTCTTCTAGCCCTTACAATGAGCAGTTCTTC
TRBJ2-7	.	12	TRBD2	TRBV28	CASSLSGYEQYF	TGTGCCAGCAGCCTTAGCGGGTACGAGCAGTACTTC
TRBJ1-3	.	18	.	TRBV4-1	CASSQERNREAAGNTIYF	TGCGCCAGCAGCCAAGAAAGAAACAGGGAGGCTGCTGGAAACACCATATATTTT
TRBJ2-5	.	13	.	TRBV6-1	CASSPTGSETQYF	TGTGCCAGCAGTCCTACAGGGAGTGAGACCCAGTACTTC
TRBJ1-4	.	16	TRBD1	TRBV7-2	CASSPTGAATNEKLFF	TGTGCCAGCAGCCCAACAGGGGCCGCAACTAATGAAAAACTGTTTTTT
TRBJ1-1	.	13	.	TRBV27	CASSQTLPAGLLF	TGTGCCAGCAGTCAAACCTTGCCAGCCGGGTTGCTCTTT
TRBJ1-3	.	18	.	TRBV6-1	CASSEAWLGLALGNTIYF	TGTGCCAGCAGTGAAGCGTGGTTGGGTTTGGCTCTTGGAAACACCATATATTTT
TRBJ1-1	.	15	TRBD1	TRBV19	CASSSKGAQNTEAFF	TGTGCCAGTAGTAGTAAGGGGGCGCAGAACACTGAAGCTTTCTTT
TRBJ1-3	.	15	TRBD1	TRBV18	CASSPGTGPGNTIYF	TGTGCCAGCTCACCCGGGACAGGGCCTGGAAACACCATATATTTT
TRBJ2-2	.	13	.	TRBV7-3	CASSPTNTGELFF	TGTGCCAGCAGCCCAACTAACACCGGGGAGCTGTTTTTT
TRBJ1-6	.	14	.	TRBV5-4	CASSLKGGNSPLHF	TGTGCCAGCAGCTTGAAGGGAGGTAATTCACCCCTCCACTTT
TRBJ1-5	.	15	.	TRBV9	CASSVEGGSNQPQHF	TGTGCCAGCAGCGTAGAGGGGGGCTCCAATCAGCCCCAGCATTTT
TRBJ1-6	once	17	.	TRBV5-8	CASSLRSTSGNNSPLHF	TGTGCCAGCAGCTTAAGGTCGACATCGGGAAATAATTCACCCCTCCACTTT
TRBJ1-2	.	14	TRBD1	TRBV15	CATSRDIQGGGYTF	TGTGCCACCAGCAGAGATATCCAGGGGGGTGGCTACACCTTC
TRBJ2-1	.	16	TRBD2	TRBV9	CASSPLAGGSYNEQFF	TGTGCCAGCAGCCCACTAGCGGGGGGTTCCTACAATGAGCAGTTCTTC
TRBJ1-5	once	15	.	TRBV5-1	CASRKTANSNQPQHF	TGCGCCAGCAGGAAGACAGCAAATAGCAATCAGCCCCAGCATTTT
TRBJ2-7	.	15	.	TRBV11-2	CASSTRDGGSYEQYF	TGTGCCAGCAGCACCCGGGACGGTGGGTCCTACGAGCAGTACTTC
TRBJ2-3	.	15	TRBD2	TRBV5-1	CASSLLAGATDTQYF	TGCGCCAGCAGCTTGCTAGCGGGGGCCACAGATACGCAGTATTTT
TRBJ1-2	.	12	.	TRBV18	CASSPTEPGYTF	TGTGCCAGCTCACCAACAGAGCCGGGCTACACCTTC
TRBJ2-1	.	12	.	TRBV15	CATSWGNNEQFF	TGTGCCACCAGCTGGGGAAACAATGAGCAGTTCTTC
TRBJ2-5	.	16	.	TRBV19	CASSRDGQPYQETQYF	TGTGCCAGTAGTAGAGACGGACAGCCGTACCAAGAGACCCAGTACTTC
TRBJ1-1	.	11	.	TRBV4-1	CASSQLDEAFF	TGCGCCAGCAGCCAACTGGATGAAGCTTTCTTT
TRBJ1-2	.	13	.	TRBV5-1	CASSHRANYGYTF	TGCGCCAGCAGCCACAGAGCTAACTATGGCTACACCTTC
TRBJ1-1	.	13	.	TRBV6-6	CASRKGWITEAFF	TGTGCCAGCAGAAAAGGGTGGATCACTGAAGCTTTCTTT
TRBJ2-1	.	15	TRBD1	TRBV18	CASSPQGDRGNEQFF	TGTGCCAGCTCACCGCAGGGGGATCGGGGCAATGAGCAGTTCTTC
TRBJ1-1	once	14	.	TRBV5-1	CASSLDGGRTEAFF	TGCGCCAGCAGCTTGGATGGGGGAAGGACTGAAGCTTTCTTT
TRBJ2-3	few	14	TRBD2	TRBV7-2	CASSRTSGTDTQYF	TGTGCCAGCAGCAGGACTAGCGGCACAGATACGCAGTATTTT
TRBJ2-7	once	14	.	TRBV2	CASTQQGGTYEQYF	TGTGCCAGCACCCAACAGGGGGGGACCTACGAGCAGTACTTC
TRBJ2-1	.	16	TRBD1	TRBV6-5	CASSYSPGGSYNEQFF	TGTGCCAGCAGTTACTCGCCAGGGGGCTCTTACAATGAGCAGTTCTTC
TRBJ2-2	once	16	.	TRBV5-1	CASSLGRIQESGELFF	TGCGCCAGCAGCTTGGGCCGGATACAGGAATCCGGGGAGCTGTTTTTT
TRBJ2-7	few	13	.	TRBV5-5	CASSFPGSYEQYF	TGTGCCAGCAGCTTCCCTGGATCCTACGAGCAGTACTTC
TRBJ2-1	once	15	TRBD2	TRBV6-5	CASRPLAGGRNEQFF	TGTGCCAGCAGACCGCTAGCGGGGGGCCGCAATGAGCAGTTCTTC
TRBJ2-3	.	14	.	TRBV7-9	CASSSRVSQDTQYF	TGTGCCAGCAGCTCCAGGGTCTCCCAGGATACGCAGTATTTT
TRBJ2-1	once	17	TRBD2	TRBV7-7	CASSLEASGDSDNEQFF	TGTGCCAGCAGCTTAGAGGCTAGCGGGGACTCGGACAATGAGCAGTTCTTC
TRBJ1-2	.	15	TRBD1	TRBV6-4	CASSVDPRGSRGYTF	TGTGCCAGCAGTGTCGATCCCAGGGGGTCTAGAGGCTACACCTTC
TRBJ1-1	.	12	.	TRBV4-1	CASSHGGTEAFF	TGCGCCAGCAGCCATGGGGGCACTGAAGCTTTCTTT
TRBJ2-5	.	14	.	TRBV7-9	CASSPGAAGETQYF	TGTGCCAGCAGCCCCGGGGCCGCCGGGGAGACCCAGTACTTC
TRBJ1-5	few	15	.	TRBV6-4	CASSENPDSNQPQHF	TGTGCCAGCAGTGAAAATCCTGATAGCAATCAGCCCCAGCATTTT
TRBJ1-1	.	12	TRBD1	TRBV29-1	CSGPGTGGKAFF	TGCAGCGGTCCCGGGACAGGGGGAAAAGCTTTCTTT
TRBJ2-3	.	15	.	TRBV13	CASSPRGHSKDTQYF	TGTGCCAGCAGCCCCCGTGGACATTCAAAAGATACGCAGTATTTT
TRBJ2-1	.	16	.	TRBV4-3	CASSQAGTGLDNEQFF	TGCGCCAGCAGCCAAGCGGGAACAGGGCTCGACAATGAGCAGTTCTTC
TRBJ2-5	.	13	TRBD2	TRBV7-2	CASAGGEYETQYF	TGTGCCAGCGCCGGGGGGGAGTATGAGACCCAGTACTTC
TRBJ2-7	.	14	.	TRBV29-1	CSVEDIALGYEQYF	TGCAGCGTTGAAGATATAGCTCTAGGATACGAGCAGTACTTC